The text below deals with one T cell receptor (beta chain). The data derive from a study of control samples from healthy donors and cancer patients. Using immunoSEQ multiplex PCR, the repertoire was profiled, and TCRdb retains in-frame clones only, with some absent. The sample records 100,000 to 150,000 clones, approximately 95% being singletons. This CDR3 contains 15 residues. Per the germline V gene, CDR1 is LNHDA and CDR2 is SQIVND (reference sequence). V was clipped by 1 base and J by 3 bases; unmatched bases: 0. Sequencing was carried out using blood. The rearrangement uses TRBV19 and TRBJ1-6; 7 nucleotides agree with TRBD1. The TCR sequence derives from a man aged 30-40 years in good health. As DNA, the CDR3 is TGTGCCAGTAGTATAGCAGGGGGCTATAATTCACCCCTCCACTTT. Translation: CASSIAGGYNSPLHF.